This T cell receptor beta chain was observed in a study of control samples from healthy donors and cancer patients. A few counts support this clone. Profiled with immunoSEQ multiplex PCR; TCRdb holds only in-frame clones, not every one. In the table there are 35,000 to 40,000 clones, around 88% of which are singletons. V shed 3 bases and J shed 3 bases, with 3 bases lying between them. Germline V gene data show CDR1 as SNHLY and CDR2 as FYNNEI. The length of the CDR3 is 12 residues. Sequencing was carried out using PBMCs. This sequence originates from an older woman with lung cancer. The J gene is TRBJ1-5, the V gene TRBV2, with D uncertain. DNA for the CDR3: TGTGCCAGCAGTGACTACAATCAGCCCCAGCATTTT. The encoded protein is CASSDYNQPQHF.